The clone carrying this TCR beta chain was seen repeatedly, ten times or more. The data stem from a study of spatial heterogeneity in lung cancer. TCRdb reprocessed the 5' RACE reads via MiXCR and lists one record per CDR3 protein. The sample holds more than 4,000 distinct CDR3 sequences, 2.5% to 3% seen once. Time point given: sample taken at primary tumor resection. The material was normal lung tissue next to the tumor, obtained at surgery. The TCR sequence derives from a male donor with early-stage non-small cell lung cancer.

CDR3 sequence: CASSHGLIQETQYF. The CDR3 DNA reads as TGTGCCAGCAGCCACGGACTGATTCAAGAGACCCAGTACTTC. The chain employs TRBV5-8 and TRBJ2-5; tentative D call: TRBD2 (5 bases). The germline V gene has CDR1 SGHTS and CDR2 YDEGEE. The CDR3 length is 14 residues. V lost 4 bases to trimming and J lost 2 bases, with 12 bases between them.